This T cell receptor beta chain comes out of a study of T cell repertoires in cytomegalovirus infection. Each CDR3 protein gets one entry after TCRdb re-called the reads with MiXCR. The sample shows under 850,000 distinct CDR3 sequences, 35% of them seen only once. The source of this sequence is a human donor in good health (CMV status not recorded). Some clones in this sample may be carry-over from other donors' samples. The source material was PBMCs.

CDR3 DNA: TGTGCCAGCAGCAAGCCTCTAGCGGGACCCTACAATGAGCAGTTCTTC. Its translation: CASSKPLAGPYNEQFF. The V call is TRBV5-4, the J call TRBJ2-1, with 9 bases that match TRBD2. The germline gives CDR1 SGHNT, CDR2 YYREEE (reference sequence). J gave up 2 bases and V 4 bases, and 7 bases lay outside the gene matches. The length of the CDR3 is 16 residues.